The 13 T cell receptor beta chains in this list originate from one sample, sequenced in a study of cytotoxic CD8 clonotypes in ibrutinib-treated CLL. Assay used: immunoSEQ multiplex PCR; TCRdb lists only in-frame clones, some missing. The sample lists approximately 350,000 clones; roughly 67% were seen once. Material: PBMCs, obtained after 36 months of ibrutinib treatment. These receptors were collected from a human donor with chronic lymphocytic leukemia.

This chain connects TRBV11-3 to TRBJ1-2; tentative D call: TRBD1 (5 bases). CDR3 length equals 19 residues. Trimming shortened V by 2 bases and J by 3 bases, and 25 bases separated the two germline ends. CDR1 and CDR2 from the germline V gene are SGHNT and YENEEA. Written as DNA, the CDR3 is TGTGCCAGCAGCTTAAAGGGCGGGGCGACGATCGGACCGCACTATGGCTACACCTTC. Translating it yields CASSLKGGATIGPHYGYTF.

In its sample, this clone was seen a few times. CDR3 amino acids: CASSMAGLNSPLHF. As DNA, the CDR3 is TGTGCCAGTAGTATGGCCGGGTTGAATTCACCCCTCCACTTT. The chain combines TRBV19 with TRBJ1-6; D unclear. V was shortened by 3 bases and J by 7 bases, with 10 bases between the two germline ends. This CDR3 has 14 amino acids. Germline assignment: CDR1 LNHDA and CDR2 SQIVND (reference sequence).

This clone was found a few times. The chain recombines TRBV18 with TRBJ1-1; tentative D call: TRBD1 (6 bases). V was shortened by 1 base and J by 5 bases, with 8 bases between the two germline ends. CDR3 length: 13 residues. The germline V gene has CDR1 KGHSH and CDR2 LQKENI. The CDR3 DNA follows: TGTGCCAGCTCACCACTCCAGGGGACTGAAGCTTTCTTT. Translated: CASSPLQGTEAFF.

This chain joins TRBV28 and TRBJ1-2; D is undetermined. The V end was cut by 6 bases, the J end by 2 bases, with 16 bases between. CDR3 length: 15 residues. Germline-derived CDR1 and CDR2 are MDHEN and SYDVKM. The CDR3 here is CASSPPRRSNYGYTF. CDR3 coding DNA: TGTGCCAGCAGCCCCCCCCGCAGGTCCAACTATGGCTACACCTTC.

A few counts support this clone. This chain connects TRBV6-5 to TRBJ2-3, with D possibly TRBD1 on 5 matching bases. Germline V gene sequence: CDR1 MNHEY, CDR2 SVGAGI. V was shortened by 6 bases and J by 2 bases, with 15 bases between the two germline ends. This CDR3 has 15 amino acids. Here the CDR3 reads CASRNSGASTDTQYF. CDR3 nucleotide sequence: TGTGCCAGCAGAAACAGTGGGGCTTCCACAGATACGCAGTATTTT.

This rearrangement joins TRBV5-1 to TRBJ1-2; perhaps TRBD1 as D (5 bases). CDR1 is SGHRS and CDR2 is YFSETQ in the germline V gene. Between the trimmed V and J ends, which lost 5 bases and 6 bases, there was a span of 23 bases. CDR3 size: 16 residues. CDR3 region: CASSPEGLAGSNGYTF. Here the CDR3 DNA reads TGCGCCAGCAGTCCGGAGGGGTTGGCAGGCAGCAATGGCTACACCTTC.

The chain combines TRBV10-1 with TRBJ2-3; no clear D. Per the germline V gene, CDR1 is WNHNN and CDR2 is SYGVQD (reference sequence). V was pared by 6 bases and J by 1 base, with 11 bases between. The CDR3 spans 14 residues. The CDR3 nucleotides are TGCGCCAGCAGCGACCTTTGGGGCACAGATACGCAGTATTTT. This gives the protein CASSDLWGTDTQYF.

The CDR3 nucleotides are TGCGCCAGCAGCTTAGGGACAGGTGGGAGCACTGAAGCTTTCTTT. It specifies CASSLGTGGSTEAFF. J is TRBJ1-1 and V is TRBV5-1; 8 nucleotides line up with TRBD1. CDR3 length: 15 amino acids. Losses at the gene ends were 2 bases for V and 4 bases for J; bases not matched to a gene: 7. Germline V gives CDR1 SGHRS, CDR2 YFSETQ.

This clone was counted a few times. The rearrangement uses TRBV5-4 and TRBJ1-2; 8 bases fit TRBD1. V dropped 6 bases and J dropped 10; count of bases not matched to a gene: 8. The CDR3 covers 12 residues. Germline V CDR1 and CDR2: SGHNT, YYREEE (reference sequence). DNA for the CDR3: TGTGCCAGCACCAGGACAGGGAGCGCCTACACCTTC. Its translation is CASTRTGSAYTF.

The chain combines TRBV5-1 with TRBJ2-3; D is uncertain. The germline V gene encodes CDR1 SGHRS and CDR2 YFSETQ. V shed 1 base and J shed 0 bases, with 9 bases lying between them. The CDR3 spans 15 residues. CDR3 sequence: CASSLPRSSTDTQYF. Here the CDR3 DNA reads TGCGCCAGCAGCTTGCCGCGATCTAGCACAGATACGCAGTATTTT.

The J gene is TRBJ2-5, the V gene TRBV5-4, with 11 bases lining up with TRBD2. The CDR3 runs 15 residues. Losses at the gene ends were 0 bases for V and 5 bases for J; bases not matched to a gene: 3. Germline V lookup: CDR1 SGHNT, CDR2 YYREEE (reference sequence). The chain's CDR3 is CASSLGSGGAETQYF. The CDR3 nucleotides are TGTGCCAGCAGCTTGGGTAGCGGGGGGGCGGAGACCCAGTACTTC.

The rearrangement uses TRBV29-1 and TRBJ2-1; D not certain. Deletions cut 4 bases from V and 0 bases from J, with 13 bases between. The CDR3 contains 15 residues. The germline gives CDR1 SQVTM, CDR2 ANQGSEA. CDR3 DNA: TGCAGCGTTGTAGCCTGGACGAGCTCCTACAATGAGCAGTTCTTC. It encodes CSVVAWTSSYNEQFF.

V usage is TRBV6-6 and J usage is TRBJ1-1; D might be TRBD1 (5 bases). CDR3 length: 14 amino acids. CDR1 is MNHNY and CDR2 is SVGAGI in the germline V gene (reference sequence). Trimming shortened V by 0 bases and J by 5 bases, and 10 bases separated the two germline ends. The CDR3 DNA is TGTGCCAGCAGTTACTCGCAGGGAGGAACTGAAGCTTTCTTT. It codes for CASSYSQGGTEAFF.